A single sample gave rise to the 16 T cell receptor beta chains below, sequenced in a study of beta chain features in type 1 diabetes. Study results and limitations: Type 1 diabetes patients had moderately but significantly shorter TCRB CDR3s in all four CD4+ subsets.

Antigen specificity for these receptors is unknown. The authors reverse transcribed all of the isolated RNA, so sequencing captured expressed TCRB transcripts. Assay: immunoSEQ multiplex PCR; the TCRdb copy retains only in-frame clones and omits some. The sample contains roughly 160,000 clones, approximately 8.4% of which appear only once. The sequencing input was central memory CD4+ T cells from blood. Receptor source: a man aged 18 to 30 with type 1 diabetes.

This clone has only a few counts. The V gene is TRBV19, the J gene TRBJ2-1, with 9 bases identical to TRBD1. Germline V gene sequence: CDR1 LNHDA, CDR2 SQIVND (reference sequence). This CDR3 comprises 13 residues. Losses at the gene ends were 5 bases for V and 9 bases for J; bases not matched to a gene: 5. The CDR3 DNA sequence: TGTGCCAGTAGTGGGACAGGGTCGGCTGAGCAGTTCTTC. Amino acids: CASSGTGSAEQFF.

Worth noting for this clone: The identical CDR3 is also encoded by other nucleotide sequences in the sample. J is TRBJ2-3 and V is TRBV5-1, with a possible D match to TRBD1 (6 bases). Germline loops: CDR1 SGHRS, CDR2 YFSETQ. The CDR3 is 14 residues long. V was trimmed by 2 bases and J by 3 bases, leaving 10 bases between them. In DNA, the CDR3 is TGCGCCAGCAGCTTAGGGGGAAGGACAGATACGCAGTATTTT. It translates to CASSLGGRTDTQYF.

The chain couples TRBV19 to TRBJ1-5; D is ambiguous. Germline CDR1 is LNHDA and CDR2 is SQIVND (reference sequence). The CDR3 consists of 13 residues. Trimming took off 3 bases at V and 0 bases at J, with 3 bases between the two ends. CDR3 sequence: CASSISSNQPQHF. CDR3 coding DNA: TGTGCCAGTAGTATCTCTAGCAATCAGCCCCAGCATTTT.

The genes are TRBV5-6 and TRBJ2-1; 10 nucleotides agree with TRBD2. The V gene end was trimmed by 5 bases and the J gene end by 9 bases; junction bases not matched to a gene: 20. The CDR3 runs to 18 residues. Germline V gene sequence: CDR1 SGHDT, CDR2 YYEEEE. CDR3 loop: CASRSLAGAAYQVGEQFF. CDR3 nucleotides: TGTGCCAGCAGGTCTCTAGCGGGGGCCGCCTACCAGGTAGGTGAGCAGTTCTTC.

The chain uses TRBV7-2 and TRBJ2-5; 14 bases are a match to TRBD2. Germline CDR1 SGHTA, CDR2 FQGNSA. This CDR3 contains 15 residues. With V trimmed by 4 bases and J by 6 bases, 4 bases remained unmatched. In DNA form, the CDR3 reads TGTGCCAGCAGCTCGACTAGCGGGAGGGAGCAGACCCAGTACTTC. It specifies CASSSTSGREQTQYF.

The chain links TRBV28 to TRBJ1-5; D gene unclear. From germline, CDR1 is MDHEN and CDR2 SYDVKM. CDR3 length: 12 amino acids. The germline V and J ends were trimmed by 8 bases and 3 bases, with 8 bases remaining between them. This CDR3 is CASGGLNQPQHF. DNA for the CDR3: TGTGCCAGCGGAGGGCTCAATCAGCCCCAGCATTTT.

The V call is TRBV6-5, the J call TRBJ1-2; D might be TRBD1 (5 bases). The V end was cut by 0 bases, the J end by 3 bases, with 11 bases between. Germline loops: CDR1 MNHEY, CDR2 SVGAGI. This CDR3 has 15 amino acids. The CDR3 reads CASSYSGRADYGYTF. CDR3 nucleotide sequence: TGTGCCAGCAGTTACTCGGGCAGGGCGGACTATGGCTACACCTTC.

V usage is TRBV30 and J usage is TRBJ1-3, with 9 bases lining up with TRBD1. CDR1 GTSNPN and CDR2 SVGIG come from the germline V gene (reference sequence). The J segment lost 4 bases and the V segment lost 3 bases, leaving 4 bases of the junction unmatched. This CDR3 contains 14 residues. The DNA of the CDR3 is TGTGCCTGGAGACAGGGGGCGGCCGGAAACACCATATATTTT. Translation: CAWRQGAAGNTIYF.

This clone was detected many times. The chain is built from TRBV4-3 and TRBJ1-6, with a possible D match to TRBD1 (6 bases). CDR1 and CDR2 from the germline V gene are LGHNA and YSLEER. The CDR3 has 14 amino acids. Deletions cut 4 bases from V and 7 bases from J, with 11 bases between. CDR3 DNA: TGCGCCAGCAGCCTAACAGGGTTGAATTCACCCCTCCACTTT. Residues: CASSLTGLNSPLHF.

This clone was counted between two and nine times. The sample carries other DNA sequences with the same CDR3. The chain joins TRBV10-3 to TRBJ1-1, with no clear D. There are 12 residues in the CDR3. V lost 4 bases to trimming and J lost 2 bases, with 5 bases between them. Germline V CDR1 and CDR2: ENHRY, SYGVKD. CDR3 nucleotides: TGTGCCATCAGTGCAAGCAACACTGAAGCTTTCTTT. It translates to CAISASNTEAFF.

The gene calls are TRBV4-2 and TRBJ2-5, with D tentatively TRBD1 (6 bases). V was shortened by 1 base and J by 4 bases, with 19 bases between the two germline ends. The germline gives CDR1 LGHNA, CDR2 YNFKEQ. The length of the CDR3 is 17 residues. CDR3 sequence: CASSQGTLQGGSETQYF. In DNA form, the CDR3 reads TGTGCCAGCAGCCAAGGCACCCTACAGGGTGGGTCAGAGACCCAGTACTTC.

This clone was observed many times. The chain recombines TRBV30 with TRBJ1-2; D possibly corresponds to TRBD1 (6 bases). This CDR3 spans 12 amino acids. V lost 6 bases, J lost 4 bases, and 12 bases lay in between. Germline CDR1 is GTSNPN and CDR2 is SVGIG (reference sequence). The DNA of the CDR3 is TGTGCCTGCCTGACAGGCATCTATGGCTACACCTTC. Translating gives CACLTGIYGYTF.

A few counts support this clone. This chain links TRBV13 with TRBJ1-1; a possible D gene is TRBD1 (6 bases). This CDR3 has 14 residues. Germline CDR1 reads PRHDT; CDR2 reads FYEKMQ (reference sequence). V lost 4 bases and J lost 4, with 13 bases in between. CDR3 DNA: TGTGCCAGCAGCTCAGCTGGGGGCGTCACTGAAGCTTTCTTT. Translation gives CASSSAGGVTEAFF.

The chain carries TRBV7-8 and TRBJ1-2, with TRBD1 matching over 7 bases. This CDR3 spans 14 amino acids. V lost 1 base to trimming and J lost 4 bases; unmatched junction nucleotides: 3. Germline values: CDR1 SGHVS, CDR2 FQNEAQ. The CDR3 sequence: CASSLDQGGYGYTF. The CDR3 DNA sequence: TGTGCCAGCAGCTTAGATCAGGGGGGCTATGGCTACACCTTC.

The rearrangement links TRBV7-2 to TRBJ2-1; maybe TRBD1 (6 bases). This CDR3 spans 15 amino acids. Deletions cut 5 bases from V and 2 bases from J, with 13 bases between. CDR1 and CDR2 (germline): SGHTA, FQGNSA. The CDR3 reads CASSPDRGTYNEQFF. The DNA of the CDR3 is TGTGCCAGCAGCCCGGACAGAGGCACCTACAATGAGCAGTTCTTC.

This clone was detected a few times. This sample includes further DNA sequences coding for the same CDR3. Here the CDR3 DNA reads TGTGCCAGCAGCGAGACTTTTCGAGGCTACACCTTC. This codes for CASSETFRGYTF. This rearrangement joins TRBV9 to TRBJ1-2; no definite D call. CDR1 is SGDLS and CDR2 is YYNGEE in the germline V gene. V was trimmed by 3 bases and J by 8 bases, leaving 11 bases between them. The CDR3 has 12 amino acids.